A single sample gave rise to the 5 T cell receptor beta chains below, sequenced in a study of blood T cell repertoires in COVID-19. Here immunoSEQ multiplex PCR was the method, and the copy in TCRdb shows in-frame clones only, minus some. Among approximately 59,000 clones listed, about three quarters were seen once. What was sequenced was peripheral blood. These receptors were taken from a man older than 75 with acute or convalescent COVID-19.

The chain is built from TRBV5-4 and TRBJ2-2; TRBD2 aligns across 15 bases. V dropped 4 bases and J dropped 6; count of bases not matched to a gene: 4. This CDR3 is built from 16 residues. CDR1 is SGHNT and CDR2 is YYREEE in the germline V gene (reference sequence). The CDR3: CASSRTSGRAAGELFF. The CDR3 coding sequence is TGTGCCAGCAGCAGGACTAGCGGGAGGGCCGCCGGGGAGCTGTTTTTT.

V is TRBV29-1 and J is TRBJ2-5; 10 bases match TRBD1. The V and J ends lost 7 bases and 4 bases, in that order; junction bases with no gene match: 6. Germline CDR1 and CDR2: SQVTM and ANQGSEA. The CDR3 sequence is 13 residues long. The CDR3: CSGGQGSGETQYF. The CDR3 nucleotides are TGCAGCGGGGGACAGGGGTCCGGAGAGACCCAGTACTTC.

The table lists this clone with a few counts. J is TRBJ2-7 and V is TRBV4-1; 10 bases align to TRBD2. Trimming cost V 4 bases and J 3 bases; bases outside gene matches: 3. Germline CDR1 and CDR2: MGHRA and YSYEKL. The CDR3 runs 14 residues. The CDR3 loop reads CASSPTSGNYEQYF. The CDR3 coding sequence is TGCGCCAGCAGCCCAACTAGCGGGAACTACGAGCAGTACTTC.

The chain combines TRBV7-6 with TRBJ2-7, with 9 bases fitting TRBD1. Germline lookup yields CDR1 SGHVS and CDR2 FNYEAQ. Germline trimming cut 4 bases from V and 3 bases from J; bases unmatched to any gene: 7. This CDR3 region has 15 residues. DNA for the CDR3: TGTGCCAGCAGCTCTCCGACAGGGGGTCTCTACGAGCAGTACTTC. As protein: CASSSPTGGLYEQYF.

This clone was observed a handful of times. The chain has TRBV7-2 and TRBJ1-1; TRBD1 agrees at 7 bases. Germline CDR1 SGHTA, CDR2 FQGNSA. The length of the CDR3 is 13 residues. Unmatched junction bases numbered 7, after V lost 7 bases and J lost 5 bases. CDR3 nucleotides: TGTGCCAGCACAAGACAGGGTCGAACTGAAGCTTTCTTT. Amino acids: CASTRQGRTEAFF.